This is a list of T cell receptor beta chains from one sample in a study of shared clonotypes between healthy human individuals. Sequenced by immunoSEQ multiplex PCR; TCRdb stores in-frame clones only, minus some. This table has 100,000 to 120,000 clones, about 70% appearing once. Sequencing was done on a sample of memory CD8+ T cells sorted from blood. Source of these receptors: a young woman in good health. The CDR3 runs from the conserved cysteine through the conserved F or W. A D gene is named only where the DNA matches it firmly. Only part of the rows carry a size: once, few, many, or a class if the clone is expanded.

D,size,V,J,CDR3,DNA
.,.,TRBV7-8,TRBJ2-2,CASSLVGRGNTGELFF,TGTGCCAGCAGCTTAGTGGGCAGGGGGAACACCGGGGAGCTGTTTTTT
TRBD2,few,TRBV2,TRBJ2-1,CASSESIGTSGKYNEQFF,TGTGCCAGCAGTGAATCGATTGGGACTAGCGGGAAATACAATGAGCAGTTCTTC
.,.,TRBV28,TRBJ2-7,CASSDRVGGAYEQYF,TGTGCCAGCAGTGATAGGGTGGGCGGAGCATACGAGCAGTACTTC
.,.,TRBV5-1,TRBJ2-7,CASSLLPGASLHEQYF,TGCGCCAGCAGCTTACTACCGGGAGCTAGCCTCCACGAGCAGTACTTC
.,.,TRBV13,TRBJ1-1,CASSFTTGGDTEAFF,TGTGCCAGCAGCTTTACCACGGGGGGCGACACTGAAGCTTTCTTT
.,.,TRBV28,TRBJ1-5,CASSFEGINQPQHF,TGTGCCAGCAGTTTTGAGGGGATCAATCAGCCCCAGCATTTT
.,.,TRBV6-1,TRBJ2-7,CASSDWGASYEQYF,TGTGCCAGCAGTGACTGGGGGGCGTCCTACGAGCAGTACTTC
.,.,TRBV6-4,TRBJ2-1,CASTDSEGGNEQFF,TGTGCCAGCACCGACTCGGAGGGGGGTAATGAGCAGTTCTTC
TRBD1,many,TRBV27,TRBJ1-1,CASSNRPGQGTEAFF,TGTGCCAGCAGTAATAGGCCGGGACAGGGGACTGAAGCTTTCTTT
TRBD2,.,TRBV28,TRBJ2-3,CASSFRRTSGFTDTQYF,TGTGCCAGCAGTTTTCGTCGGACTAGCGGCTTCACAGATACGCAGTATTTT
.,.,TRBV28,TRBJ2-7,CASSLPRQFSYEQYF,TGTGCCAGCAGTTTACCCCGACAGTTCTCCTACGAGCAGTACTTC